Presented here are 10 T cell receptor beta chains from one specimen sequenced in a study of blood T cells in healthy people across ages (dated by TCRdb to about 2015). The receptor library was made with 5' RACE. Sequencing instrument: Illumina HiSeq 2500. The second PCR ran for roughly 6 to 11 cycles and used a J-beta primer mix along with a sample-barcoded 5' primer. TCRdb reprocessing: public reads trimmed at Q25 with fastp, clones called with MiXCR, in-frame beta chains kept. Each entry is one CDR3 protein sequence, shown with its most common DNA and genes. In all, the sample holds 800,000 to 900,000 distinct CDR3 sequences, and approximately 65% of those were seen once. The ten largest account for about 30% of the sample. The sequenced sample consisted of blood. Every receptor here comes from a young man in good health.

J is TRBJ2-5 and V is TRBV2; D uncertain. The CDR3 extends over 11 amino acids. CDR1 is SNHLY, CDR2 FYNNEI, per germline. V was pared by 1 base and J by 5 bases, with 2 bases between. The CDR3, as DNA: TGTGCCAGCAGTGAAGTGGAGACCCAGTACTTC. Protein: CASSEVETQYF.

The chain is built from TRBV7-2 and TRBJ2-1, with D tentatively TRBD1 or TRBD2 (5 bases each). The CDR3 loop spans 14 amino acids. CDR1 and CDR2 (germline): SGHTA, FQGNSA. CDR3 protein: CAVGAPSSYNEQFF. DNA of the CDR3: TGTGCTGTCGGGGCCCCGAGCTCCTACAATGAGCAGTTCTTC.

The V and J genes are TRBV11-1 and TRBJ1-1; tentative D call: TRBD1 (6 bases). Trimming stripped 5 bases from V and 8 bases from J, with 12 bases between. Germline assignment: CDR1 SGHAT and CDR2 FQDESV (reference sequence). The CDR3 is 12 amino acids. The CDR3 coding sequence is TGTGCCAGCAGCGTTAACAGGGAGGAAGCTTTCTTT. This translates into CASSVNREEAFF.

Only a few counts were recorded for this clonotype. The V gene is TRBV5-1, the J gene TRBJ1-6; TRBD1 might be the D (6 bases). The V gene lost 4 bases and the J gene lost 6 bases, with 14 bases spanning the gap. The length of the CDR3 is 15 residues. Per germline, CDR1 SGHRS and CDR2 YFSETQ. CDR3 loop: CASSQDRTSNSPLHF. The CDR3, as DNA: TGCGCCAGCAGCCAAGACAGGACTTCTAATTCACCCCTCCACTTT.

The chain uses TRBV20-1 and TRBJ2-1; D unresolved. CDR1 DFQATT and CDR2 SNEGSKA come from the germline V gene (reference sequence). Trimming left V 2 bases short and J 12 bases short, with 17 bases between. The CDR3 runs to 13 residues. Here the CDR3 DNA reads TGCAGTGCTAGACCCACGGGCACTACGGGGCAGTTCTTC. It codes for CSARPTGTTGQFF.

V gene TRBV29-1 combines with J gene TRBJ2-1; D gene uncertain. CDR3 length equals 11 residues. From germline, CDR1 is SQVTM and CDR2 ANQGSEA. V was shortened by 4 bases and J by 2 bases, with 3 bases between the two germline ends. The CDR3 DNA reads TGCAGCGTTGGCGCCTACAATGAGCAGTTCTTC. This encodes CSVGAYNEQFF.

V usage is TRBV7-2 and J usage is TRBJ2-3; weak D call: TRBD2 (6 bases). CDR3 length: 16 amino acids. V lost 1 base and J 1 base, leaving 12 bases between the germline ends. The germline V gene has CDR1 SGHTA and CDR2 FQGNSA. The CDR3 reads CASSLVGRRGTDTQYF. The CDR3 bases are TGTGCCAGCAGCTTAGTAGGGAGGCGAGGCACAGATACGCAGTATTTT.

This clonotype was counted a single time. V and J are TRBV30 and TRBJ2-1, with unresolved D. CDR1 is GTSNPN and CDR2 is SVGIG in the germline V gene (reference sequence). The CDR3 length is 12 residues. Deletions cut 4 bases from V and 8 bases from J, with 12 bases between. The CDR3 bases are TGTGCCTGGACTCCCGGAAACGATGAGCAGTTCTTC. Translating gives CAWTPGNDEQFF.

The chain employs TRBV28 and TRBJ2-5; TRBD2 is a possible D gene (7 bases). The V end lost 6 bases, the J end lost 5 bases, and 16 bases lay between the germline ends. The germline CDR1 and CDR2 sequences are MDHEN and SYDVKM. CDR3 length: 14 residues. This CDR3 reads CASSRDRRGETQYF. The CDR3 nucleotides are TGTGCCAGCAGCCGTGACAGGCGGGGGGAGACCCAGTACTTC.

The chain joins TRBV4-2 to TRBJ2-1; D is undetermined. Germline V CDR1 and CDR2: LGHNA, YNFKEQ. Trimming pared 1 base from V and 0 bases from J, leaving 16 bases between. The CDR3 is 18 amino acids. In DNA, the CDR3 is TGTGCCAGCAGCCAAGCCCGGGCCTTACAGAGCTCCTACAATGAGCAGTTCTTC. Translation gives CASSQARALQSSYNEQFF.